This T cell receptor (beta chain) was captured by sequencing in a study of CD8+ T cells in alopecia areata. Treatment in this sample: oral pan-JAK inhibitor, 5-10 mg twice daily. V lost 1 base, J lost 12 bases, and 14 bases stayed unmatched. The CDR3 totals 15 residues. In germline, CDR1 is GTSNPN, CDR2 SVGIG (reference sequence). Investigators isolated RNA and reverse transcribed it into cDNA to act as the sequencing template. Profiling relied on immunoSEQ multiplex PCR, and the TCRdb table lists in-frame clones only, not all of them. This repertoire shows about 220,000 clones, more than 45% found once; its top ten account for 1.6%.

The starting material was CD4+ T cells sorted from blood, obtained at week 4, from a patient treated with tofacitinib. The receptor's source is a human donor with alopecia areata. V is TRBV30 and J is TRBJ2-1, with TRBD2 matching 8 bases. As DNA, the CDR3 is TGTGCCTGGAGTGGCCCCGGGACTAGGATGATGGGGCAGTTCTTC. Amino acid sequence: CAWSGPGTRMMGQFF. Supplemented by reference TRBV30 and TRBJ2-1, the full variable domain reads SQTIHQWPATLVQPVGSPLSLECTVEGTSNPNLYWYRQAAGRGLQLLFYSVGIGQISSEVPQNLSASRPQDRQFILSSKKLLLSDSGFYLCAWSGPGTRMMGQFFGPGTRLTVL.